The 13 T cell receptor beta chains below were found in one sample sequenced in a study of CD8+CD57+ T cells in acquired aplastic anemia. The template for TCR beta VDJ and CDR3 sequence profiling was genomic DNA. MiXCR, run by TCRdb on the reads, gives a single entry per CDR3 protein. In the table there are approximately 150,000 distinct CDR3 sequences, 71% of which are singletons. Whoever was chosen for sequencing had shown CD8+CD57+ cell expansion by flow cytometry. Source material: sorted CD4+, CD8+, or CD8+CD57+ T cells (not recorded which) from PBMCs. The receptors here all came from a human donor with aplastic anemia.

Worth noting for this clonotype: A junction boundary mismatches the germline segment, possibly from a read error. The chain couples TRBV10-3 to TRBJ2-1, with unresolved D. Germline V gene data show CDR1 as ENHRY and CDR2 as SYGVKD. The CDR3 totals 12 residues. This CDR3 is CAISDIGNQQFF. CDR3 nucleotides: TGTGCCATCAGCGACATCGGCAATCAGCAGTTCTTC.

The V gene is TRBV20-1, the J gene TRBJ1-5; D not resolved. The CDR3 is made up of 14 amino acids. The V and J ends lost 6 bases and 0 bases respectively, with 12 bases between them. CDR1 and CDR2 (germline): DFQATT, SNEGSKA (reference sequence). The CDR3 loop reads CSAESALSNQPQHF. The CDR3 nucleotides read TGCAGTGCGGAATCAGCGCTTAGCAATCAGCCCCAGCATTTT.

The V gene is TRBV10-3, the J gene TRBJ2-7; 9 positions match TRBD1. V gave up 10 bases and J gave up 1 base; unmatched junction bases: 11. The germline CDR1 and CDR2 sequences are ENHRY and SYGVKD. The CDR3 spans 15 residues. CDR3 nucleotides: TGTGCCAGCACCTCCCCCGGGACAGGGTCCTACGAGCAGTACTTC. The encoded protein is CASTSPGTGSYEQYF.

This clonotype is a singleton in its sample. V gene TRBV7-9 combines with J gene TRBJ2-1; possible D gene TRBD1, 5 bases. CDR3 length equals 15 residues. Trimming stripped 6 bases from V and 2 bases from J, with 14 bases between. Germline V gene sequence: CDR1 SEHNR, CDR2 FQNEAQ (reference sequence). The CDR3 DNA sequence: TGTGCCAGCAGGGGAACCCAGGGCGCCTACAATGAGCAGTTCTTC. It yields the protein CASRGTQGAYNEQFF.

Details on this clonotype: One end of the junction fails to match germline, which may point to a read error. V gene TRBV9 combines with J gene TRBJ1-1, with 8 bases matching TRBD1. CDR3 length: 15 residues. In germline, CDR1 is SGDLS, CDR2 YYNGEE. The CDR3 region has the DNA TGTGCCAGCAGCGACAGGGGGGACCCGAACACTGAGGCTTTCTTT. As protein: CASSDRGDPNTEAFF.

V and J are TRBV5-5 and TRBJ1-1, with TRBD1 identical over 11 bases. With 5 bases clipped from V and 6 bases from J, the junction kept 12 bases outside the gene matches. CDR1 is SGHKS, CDR2 YYEKEE, per germline (reference sequence). CDR3 length: 16 amino acids. Here the CDR3 reads CASSSDRGLSLAEAFF. The CDR3 coding sequence is TGTGCCAGCAGTTCGGACAGGGGGCTCTCACTTGCTGAAGCTTTCTTT.

This chain's CDR3 is CASRPAPHYGYTF. In nucleotides, the CDR3 is TGTGCCAGTAGGCCCGCACCACACTATGGCTACACCTTC. This sequence joins TRBV19 and TRBJ1-2; D remains ambiguous. The V end lost 6 bases, the J end lost 3 bases, and 11 bases lay between the germline ends. The V gene's germline CDR1 is LNHDA and CDR2 SQIVND (reference sequence). The CDR3 extends over 13 amino acids.

The rearrangement uses TRBV9 and TRBJ2-2, with no clear D. The CDR3 consists of 14 residues. Trimming left V 0 bases short and J 7 bases short, with 10 bases between. The V gene's germline CDR1 is SGDLS and CDR2 YYNGEE. The CDR3 region is CASSVAGPDGELFF. As DNA, the CDR3 is TGTGCCAGCAGCGTAGCCGGGCCCGACGGGGAGCTGTTTTTT.

In this sample, this clonotype turned up a few times. The V gene is TRBV10-3, the J gene TRBJ2-1; TRBD2 matches at 9 bases. This CDR3 region has 17 residues. Unmatched junction bases numbered 10, after V lost 7 bases and J lost 0 bases. Looked up from germline, CDR1 is ENHRY and CDR2 is SYGVKD. In DNA, the CDR3 is TGTGCCATCAATCCAGCGGGGGGCCTCAGCTCCTACAATGAGCAGTTCTTC. It encodes CAINPAGGLSSYNEQFF.

By share, this clonotype ranks as medium-sized (0.01 to 0.1%). V is TRBV5-1 and J is TRBJ2-3, with D possibly TRBD2 on 5 matching bases. V dropped 3 bases and J dropped 4 bases, with 9 bases sitting between them. CDR1 is SGHRS, CDR2 YFSETQ, per germline. This CDR3 region has 13 residues. The CDR3 DNA sequence: TGCGCCAGCAGCTCCGGGGTTGCAGATACGCAGTATTTT. The encoded protein is CASSSGVADTQYF.

As to this clonotype: Germline is not matched at one junction end, which may reflect a read error. The rearrangement links TRBV5-5 to TRBJ2-7, with D unresolved. The CDR3 length is 17 residues. Germline CDR1 reads SGHKS; CDR2 reads YYEKEE (reference sequence). Written as DNA, the CDR3 is TGCGCCAGCAGCCAAGATAGGTCTTCGGGCAGCTCCTACGAGCAGTACTTC. It yields the protein CASSQDRSSGSSYEQYF.

The V and J genes are TRBV7-3 and TRBJ1-2; D is unclear. This CDR3 spans 14 amino acids. In germline, CDR1 is SGHTA, CDR2 FQGTGA. V was clipped by 3 bases and J by 1 base, with 9 bases between them. The CDR3 sequence: CASSFSPDNYGYTF. CDR3 nucleotide sequence: TGTGCCAGCAGCTTCTCCCCAGATAACTATGGCTACACCTTC.

V and J are TRBV7-9 and TRBJ1-6; D gene ambiguous. Per the germline V gene, CDR1 is SEHNR and CDR2 is FQNEAQ (reference sequence). Trimming pared 2 bases from V and 8 bases from J, leaving 13 bases between. CDR3 length equals 15 residues. The CDR3 loop reads CASSLTWFRYSPLHF. CDR3 in DNA: TGTGCCAGCAGCTTAACCTGGTTTCGGTATTCACCCCTCCACTTT.